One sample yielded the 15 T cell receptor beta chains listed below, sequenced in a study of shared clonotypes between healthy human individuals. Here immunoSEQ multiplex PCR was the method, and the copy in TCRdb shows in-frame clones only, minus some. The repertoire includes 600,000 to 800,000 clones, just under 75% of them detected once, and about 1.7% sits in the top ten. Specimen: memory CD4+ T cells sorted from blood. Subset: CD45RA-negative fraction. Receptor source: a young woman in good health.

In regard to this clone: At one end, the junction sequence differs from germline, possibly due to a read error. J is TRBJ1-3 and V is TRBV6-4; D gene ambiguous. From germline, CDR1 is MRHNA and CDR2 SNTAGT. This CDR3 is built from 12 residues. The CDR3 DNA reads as TGTGCCAGCAGTGACTCGAGGCAGGATTATTACTTT. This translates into CASSDSRQDYYF.

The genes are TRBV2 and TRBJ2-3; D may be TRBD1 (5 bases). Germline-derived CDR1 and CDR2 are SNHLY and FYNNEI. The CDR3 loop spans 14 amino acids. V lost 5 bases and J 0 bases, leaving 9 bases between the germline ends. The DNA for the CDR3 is TGTGCCAGCAGTTGGACACCCAGCACAGATACGCAGTATTTT. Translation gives CASSWTPSTDTQYF.

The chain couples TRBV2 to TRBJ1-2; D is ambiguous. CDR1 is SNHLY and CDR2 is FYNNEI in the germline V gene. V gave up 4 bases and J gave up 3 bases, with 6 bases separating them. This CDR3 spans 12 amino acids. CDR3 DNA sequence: TGTGCCAGCAGTGGGGCAGACTATGGCTACACCTTC. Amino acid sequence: CASSGADYGYTF.

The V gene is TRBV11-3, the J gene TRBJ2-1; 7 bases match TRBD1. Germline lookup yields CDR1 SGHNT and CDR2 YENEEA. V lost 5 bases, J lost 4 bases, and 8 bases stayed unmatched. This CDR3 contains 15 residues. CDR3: CASSPRRQGYNEQFF. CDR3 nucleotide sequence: TGTGCCAGCAGCCCACGGCGACAGGGTTACAATGAGCAGTTCTTC.

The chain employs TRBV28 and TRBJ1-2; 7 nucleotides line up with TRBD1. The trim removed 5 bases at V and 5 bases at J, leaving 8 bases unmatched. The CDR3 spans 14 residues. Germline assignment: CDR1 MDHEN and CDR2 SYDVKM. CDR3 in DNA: TGTGCCAGCAGTCAAACAGGGGTAGGATATGGCTACACCTTC. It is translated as CASSQTGVGYGYTF.

DNA of the CDR3: TGTGCCAGCATCGGCAGGGCCCACTACGAGCAGTACTTC. Encoded protein: CASIGRAHYEQYF. The chain combines TRBV2 with TRBJ2-7, with D perhaps TRBD1 (5 bases). There are 13 residues in the CDR3. CDR1 is SNHLY and CDR2 is FYNNEI in the germline V gene. Trimming removed 7 bases at V and 3 bases at J, with 13 bases between.

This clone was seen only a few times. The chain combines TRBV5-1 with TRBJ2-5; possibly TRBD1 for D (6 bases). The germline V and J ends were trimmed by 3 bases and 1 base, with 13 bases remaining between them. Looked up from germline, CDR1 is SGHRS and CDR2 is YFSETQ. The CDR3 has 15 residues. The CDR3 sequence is CASSSFGQSQETQYF. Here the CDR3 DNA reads TGCGCCAGCAGCTCCTTCGGACAGTCCCAAGAGACCCAGTACTTC.

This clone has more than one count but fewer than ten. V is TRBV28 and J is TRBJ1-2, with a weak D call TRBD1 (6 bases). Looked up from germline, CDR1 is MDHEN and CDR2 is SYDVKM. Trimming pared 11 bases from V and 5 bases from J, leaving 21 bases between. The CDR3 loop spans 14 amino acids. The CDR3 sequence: CAVLDAGAIYGYTF. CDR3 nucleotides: TGTGCCGTCCTGGACGCGGGGGCGATTTATGGCTACACCTTC.

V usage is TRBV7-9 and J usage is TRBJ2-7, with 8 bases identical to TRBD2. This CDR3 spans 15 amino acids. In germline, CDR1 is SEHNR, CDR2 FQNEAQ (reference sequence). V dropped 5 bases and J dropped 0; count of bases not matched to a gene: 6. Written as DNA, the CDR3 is TGTGCCAGCAGCCGTAGCGGGGCCCGCTCCTACGAGCAGTACTTC. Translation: CASSRSGARSYEQYF. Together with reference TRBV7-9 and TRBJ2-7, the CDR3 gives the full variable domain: DTGVSQNPRHKITKRGQNVTFRCDPISEHNRLYWYRQTLGQGPEFLTYFQNEAQLEKSRLLSDRFSAERPKGSFSTLEIQRTEQGDSAMYLCASSRSGARSYEQYFGPGTRLTVT.

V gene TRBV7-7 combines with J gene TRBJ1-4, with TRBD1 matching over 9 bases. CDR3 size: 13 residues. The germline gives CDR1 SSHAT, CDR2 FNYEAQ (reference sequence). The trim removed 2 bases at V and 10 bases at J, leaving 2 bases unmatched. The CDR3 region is CASSLQDRGKLFF. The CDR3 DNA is TGTGCCAGCAGCTTACAGGACAGGGGAAAACTGTTTTTT.

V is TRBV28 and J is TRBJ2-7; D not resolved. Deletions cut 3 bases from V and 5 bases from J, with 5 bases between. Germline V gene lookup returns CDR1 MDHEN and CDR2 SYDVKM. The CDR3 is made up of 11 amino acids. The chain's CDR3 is CASSLRNEQYF. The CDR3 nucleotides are TGTGCCAGCAGTTTGCGAAACGAGCAGTACTTC.

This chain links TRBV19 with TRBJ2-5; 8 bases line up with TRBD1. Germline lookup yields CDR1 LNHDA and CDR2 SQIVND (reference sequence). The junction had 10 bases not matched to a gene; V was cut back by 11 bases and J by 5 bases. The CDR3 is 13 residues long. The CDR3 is CASHAGGYETQYF. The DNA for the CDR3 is TGTGCCTCCCATGCAGGGGGCTATGAGACCCAGTACTTC.

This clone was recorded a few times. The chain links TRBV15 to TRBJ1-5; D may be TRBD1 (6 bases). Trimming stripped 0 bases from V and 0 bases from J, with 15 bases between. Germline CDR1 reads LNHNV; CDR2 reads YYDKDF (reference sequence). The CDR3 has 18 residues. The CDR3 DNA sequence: TGTGCCACCAGCAGAGAAATGGGGGGGCGATATAGCAATCAGCCCCAGCATTTT. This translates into CATSREMGGRYSNQPQHF.

CDR3 DNA sequence: TGTGCCAGCAGCTCCCCAACTAGCGCCTACCAAGAGACCCAGTACTTC. This translates into CASSSPTSAYQETQYF. The chain combines TRBV21-1 with TRBJ2-5; the D call of TRBD2 is as the table states it, not checked on the DNA. TRBV21-1 is a listed pseudogene. There are 16 residues in the CDR3.

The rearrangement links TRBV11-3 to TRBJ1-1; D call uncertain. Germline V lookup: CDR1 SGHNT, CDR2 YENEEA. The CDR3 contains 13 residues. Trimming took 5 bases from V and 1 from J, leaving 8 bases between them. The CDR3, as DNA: TGTGCCAGCAGCCCGGGATGGAACACTGAAGCTTTCTTT. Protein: CASSPGWNTEAFF.